These 13 T cell receptor beta chains came from one sample sequenced in a study of T cells in localized non-small cell lung cancer. Sequenced by immunoSEQ multiplex PCR; TCRdb stores in-frame clones only, minus some. The data show under 65,000 clones, about 83% seen once. The sample consisted of peripheral blood, taken before any cancer treatment. Receptors originate from a female donor at least 60 years old with stage II squamous cell lung carcinoma.

This clone was counted a few times. The chain carries TRBV2 and TRBJ1-5; D remains unclear. CDR1 and CDR2 (germline): SNHLY, FYNNEI. Trimming left V 0 bases short and J 3 bases short, with 6 bases between. CDR3 length: 14 residues. Here the CDR3 reads CASSEASLNQPQHF. The CDR3 region has the DNA TGTGCCAGCAGTGAAGCCAGTCTCAATCAGCCCCAGCATTTT. The entire variable domain, with the rest obtained from reference TRBV2 and TRBJ1-5, is as follows: EPEVTQTPSHQVTQMGQEVILRCVPISNHLYFYWYRQILGQKVEFLVSFYNNEISEKSEIFDDQFSVERPDGSNFTLKIRSTKLEDSAMYFCASSEASLNQPQHFGDGTRLSIL.

V is TRBV6-4 and J is TRBJ2-7; 8 nucleotides match TRBD2. Trimming removed 4 bases from V and 2 bases from J; junction bases left unmatched: 7. The CDR3 runs 15 residues. Germline CDR1 MRHNA, CDR2 SNTAGT. The CDR3: CASSALAGGPYEQYF. CDR3 coding DNA: TGTGCCAGCAGTGCTCTGGCGGGGGGTCCCTACGAGCAGTACTTC.

The DNA for the CDR3 is TGCAGCGTTGAGTTTTCAGGGGGCGAGCAGTACTTC. This encodes CSVEFSGGEQYF. The chain joins TRBV29-1 to TRBJ2-7, with 7 bases that match TRBD1. Germline V CDR1 and CDR2: SQVTM, ANQGSEA. With V trimmed by 3 bases and J by 6 bases, 5 bases remained unmatched. The CDR3 consists of 12 residues.

V gene TRBV7-9 combines with J gene TRBJ1-4; TRBD1 is a possible D gene (6 bases). Germline loops: CDR1 SEHNR, CDR2 FQNEAQ (reference sequence). This CDR3 is 15 amino acids long. With 6 bases removed from V and 0 bases from J, the gap between germline ends came to 11 bases. The CDR3, as DNA: TGTGCCAGCAGGTACAGGGCCGCAACTAATGAAAAACTGTTTTTT. It is translated as CASRYRAATNEKLFF.

The V gene is TRBV5-1, the J gene TRBJ1-3; the match to TRBD1 covers 7 bases. The germline V gene encodes CDR1 SGHRS and CDR2 YFSETQ. This CDR3 spans 16 amino acids. Trimming took 4 bases from V and 0 from J; bases not matched to a gene: 7. CDR3 DNA sequence: TGCGCCAGCAGCATGGGACAGAGAGCCTCTGGAAACACCATATATTTT. Amino acid sequence: CASSMGQRASGNTIYF.

V usage is TRBV6-1 and J usage is TRBJ2-7; 7 nucleotides line up with TRBD1. The junction had 4 bases not matched to a gene; V was cut back by 0 bases and J by 2 bases. This CDR3 has 15 residues. Germline V gene data show CDR1 as MNHNS and CDR2 as SASEGT. The CDR3 is CASSEAGQAAYEQYF. The CDR3 DNA reads as TGTGCCAGCAGTGAAGCTGGACAGGCCGCCTACGAGCAGTACTTC.

V is TRBV18 and J is TRBJ2-5; TRBD2 agrees at 8 bases. The germline V gene encodes CDR1 KGHSH and CDR2 LQKENI. This CDR3 region has 15 residues. Trimming cost V 3 bases and J 4 bases; bases outside gene matches: 7. The CDR3 DNA is TGTGCCAGCTCACCTTTCTCGGGAGGGTCAGAGACCCAGTACTTC. It codes for CASSPFSGGSETQYF.

The chain combines TRBV6-1 with TRBJ1-2; 8 bases fit TRBD1. The germline V gene has CDR1 MNHNS and CDR2 SASEGT. This CDR3 region has 14 residues. The V and J ends lost 0 bases and 8 bases, in that order; junction bases with no gene match: 5. The chain's CDR3 is CASSEAGQVQGYTF. The DNA of the CDR3 is TGTGCCAGCAGTGAAGCGGGACAGGTCCAAGGCTACACCTTC.

This rearrangement joins TRBV5-5 to TRBJ2-1; 7 bases fit TRBD1. Germline V gene data show CDR1 as SGHKS and CDR2 as YYEKEE (reference sequence). V lost 2 bases, J lost 14 bases, and 13 bases stayed unmatched. The CDR3 runs 14 residues. The CDR3 loop is CASSFPTGPSSKFF. DNA of the CDR3: TGTGCCAGCAGCTTCCCGACAGGGCCCTCATCAAAGTTCTTC.

The chain is built from TRBV6-5 and TRBJ1-1, with 9 bases aligning to TRBD1. CDR3 length equals 15 residues. Unmatched junction bases numbered 6, after V lost 5 bases and J lost 2 bases. The V gene's germline CDR1 is MNHEY and CDR2 SVGAGI. The CDR3 bases are TGTGCCAGCAGTGGCCCGGGACAGGGAAACACTGAAGCTTTCTTT. It yields the protein CASSGPGQGNTEAFF.

The chain joins TRBV10-3 to TRBJ2-1; 7 nucleotides agree with TRBD2. CDR1 is ENHRY and CDR2 is SYGVKD in the germline V gene. The CDR3 runs to 12 residues. V shed 4 bases and J 7 bases; nucleotides not matched to a gene: 1. The CDR3 here is CAISGGGNEQFF. CDR3 DNA sequence: TGTGCCATCAGTGGGGGGGGGAATGAGCAGTTCTTC.

The CDR3 loop reads CASSARDSGELFF. CDR3 nucleotide sequence: TGTGCCAGCAGCGCACGGGACTCCGGGGAGCTGTTTTTT. The rearrangement uses TRBV5-5 and TRBJ2-2; tentative D call: TRBD2 (6 bases). Germline V gene sequence: CDR1 SGHKS, CDR2 YYEKEE (reference sequence). The V end was cut by 4 bases, the J end by 6 bases, with 10 bases between. This CDR3 region has 13 residues. The full variable domain, its missing parts supplied by reference TRBV5-5 and TRBJ2-2, is DAGVTQSPTHLIKTRGQQVTLRCSPISGHKSVSWYQQVLGQGPQFIFQYYEKEERGRGNFPDRFSARQFPNYSSELNVNALLLGDSALYLCASSARDSGELFFGEGSRLTVL.

This chain uses TRBV7-2 with TRBJ1-2; a weak D match, TRBD1 (5 bases). The V and J ends lost 7 bases and 6 bases respectively, with 12 bases between them. The CDR3 length is 12 residues. The germline V gene has CDR1 SGHTA and CDR2 FQGNSA. The CDR3 DNA sequence: TGTGCCAGCACCCAAAGGGGTAATGGCTACACCTTC. Translated: CASTQRGNGYTF.